The 27 T cell receptor beta chains presented below share a single source sample, sequenced in a study of circulating tumor DNA in untreated peripheral T-cell lymphoma. Profiled with immunoSEQ multiplex PCR; TCRdb holds only in-frame clones, not every one. The table records around 6,000 clones, 62% of them present only once. Sequenced sample: tumor tissue. These receptor sequences come from a human donor with peripheral T-cell lymphoma.

This rearrangement joins TRBV15 to TRBJ2-3; 10 positions match TRBD2. The germline V gene encodes CDR1 LNHNV and CDR2 YYDKDF (reference sequence). J was trimmed by 3 bases and V by 0 bases; bases with no gene match: 6. CDR3 length: 17 amino acids. The CDR3 protein is CATSRDLLAGRTDTQYF. CDR3 bases: TGTGCCACCAGCAGAGACCTACTAGCGGGGCGGACAGATACGCAGTATTTT.

This chain uses TRBV2 with TRBJ1-5; 7 nucleotides agree with TRBD1. Germline V CDR1 and CDR2: SNHLY, FYNNEI. This CDR3 is built from 15 residues. The trim removed 6 bases at V and 6 bases at J, leaving 11 bases unmatched. CDR3 region: CASSRGLTGAQPQHF. CDR3 coding DNA: TGTGCCAGCAGCCGAGGACTTACAGGGGCTCAGCCCCAGCATTTT. The variable domain in full, completed from reference TRBV2 and TRBJ1-5, reads EPEVTQTPSHQVTQMGQEVILRCVPISNHLYFYWYRQILGQKVEFLVSFYNNEISEKSEIFDDQFSVERPDGSNFTLKIRSTKLEDSAMYFCASSRGLTGAQPQHFGDGTRLSIL.

This rearrangement joins TRBV5-5 to TRBJ1-5, with a possible D match to TRBD1 (5 bases). The CDR3 is 15 residues long. The germline V gene encodes CDR1 SGHKS and CDR2 YYEKEE (reference sequence). V was trimmed by 4 bases and J by 1 base, leaving 12 bases between them. The CDR3 DNA reads as TGTGCCAGCAGCCCGGGGGGGTCGAGCAATCAGCCCCAGCATTTT. This encodes CASSPGGSSNQPQHF. Full variable domain (missing parts from reference TRBV5-5 and TRBJ1-5): DAGVTQSPTHLIKTRGQQVTLRCSPISGHKSVSWYQQVLGQGPQFIFQYYEKEERGRGNFPDRFSARQFPNYSSELNVNALLLGDSALYLCASSPGGSSNQPQHFGDGTRLSIL.

This chain uses TRBV19 with TRBJ1-4; 9 bases are shared with TRBD1. V dropped 5 bases and J dropped 1; count of bases not matched to a gene: 5. The CDR3 is 16 residues long. Germline V gene data show CDR1 as LNHDA and CDR2 as SQIVND (reference sequence). CDR3 nucleotide sequence: TGTGCCAGTAGTTCGGACAGGGGTAGAACTAATGAAAAACTGTTTTTT. This gives the protein CASSSDRGRTNEKLFF.

This chain joins TRBV28 and TRBJ1-4, with D uncertain. This CDR3 spans 12 amino acids. The germline V and J ends were trimmed by 2 bases and 6 bases, with 4 bases remaining between them. Germline V gene data show CDR1 as MDHEN and CDR2 as SYDVKM. The CDR3 here is CASSLEYEKLFF. DNA for the CDR3: TGTGCCAGCAGTTTAGAGTATGAAAAACTGTTTTTT.

This clone was detected only once. The chain uses TRBV5-1 and TRBJ2-2; D is possibly TRBD1 or TRBD2 (7 bases each). The CDR3 spans 15 residues. V lost 5 bases and J lost 6, with 17 bases in between. The germline gives CDR1 SGHRS, CDR2 YFSETQ. Here the CDR3 reads CASSSGGGPAGELFF. In nucleotides, the CDR3 is TGCGCCAGCAGTTCAGGGGGAGGGCCGGCCGGGGAGCTGTTTTTT.

This clone was seen just once. The CDR3 DNA reads TGTGCCAGCAGCTTAGGACTAGGGTCATACGAGCAGTACTTC. Encoded protein: CASSLGLGSYEQYF. The gene calls are TRBV11-3 and TRBJ2-7, with D possibly being TRBD2 (6 bases). Germline V gene data show CDR1 as SGHNT and CDR2 as YENEEA. The CDR3 has 14 residues. V lost 1 base, J lost 4 bases, and 11 bases lay in between.

This clone occurred a few times. The V gene is TRBV6-8, the J gene TRBJ1-4; D not resolved. The V and J ends lost 0 bases and 2 bases respectively, with 13 bases between them. CDR1 MNHGY and CDR2 SAAAGT come from the germline V gene. The CDR3 runs 17 residues. CDR3 in DNA: TGTGCCAGCAGTTACTCGGTCGGGGTGGGGACTAATGAAAAACTGTTTTTT. Its protein product is CASSYSVGVGTNEKLFF.

The rearrangement links TRBV19 to TRBJ2-7, with unresolved D. The V end was cut by 4 bases, the J end by 7 bases, with 11 bases between. CDR3 length: 12 amino acids. Looked up from germline, CDR1 is LNHDA and CDR2 is SQIVND (reference sequence). In nucleotides, the CDR3 is TGTGCCAGTAGTACCATCCAACAGGAGCAGTACTTC. Its protein product is CASSTIQQEQYF.

This clone was detected only a few times. This rearrangement joins TRBV9 to TRBJ2-1; D is possibly TRBD1 (5 bases). The CDR3 is 12 residues long. The V end was cut by 6 bases, the J end by 5 bases, with 9 bases between. The germline CDR1 and CDR2 sequences are SGDLS and YYNGEE. CDR3 nucleotide sequence: TGTGCCAGCACCAGGGAACACAATGAGCAGTTCTTC. Translation gives CASTREHNEQFF.

The genes are TRBV7-1 and TRBJ2-1, with 8 bases matching TRBD2. TRBV7-1 is noted as an ORF with a role that remains uncertain. This CDR3 spans 13 amino acids. J gave up 10 bases and V 5 bases, and 7 bases lay outside the gene matches. The CDR3 loop reads CASSLILAGEQFF. In DNA, the CDR3 is TGTGCCAGCAGCCTCATTTTAGCGGGAGAGCAGTTCTTC.

V usage is TRBV10-1 and J usage is TRBJ2-6, with D hard to call. This CDR3 region has 15 residues. V gave up 9 bases and J gave up 0 bases, with 12 bases separating them. The germline V gene has CDR1 WNHNN and CDR2 SYGVQD (reference sequence). The CDR3 sequence is CASLETRSGANVLTF. The DNA of the CDR3 is TGCGCCAGTCTAGAAACCCGCTCTGGGGCCAACGTCCTGACTTTC.

In DNA form, the CDR3 reads TGTGCCAGCAGCCCGACCCGAGATGAAAAACTGTTTTTT. Its translation: CASSPTRDEKLFF. The chain couples TRBV6-8 to TRBJ1-4, with D unclear. Trimming stripped 6 bases from V and 6 bases from J, with 11 bases between. CDR3 size: 13 residues. Germline V gene data show CDR1 as MNHGY and CDR2 as SAAAGT.

The rearrangement joins TRBV2 to TRBJ1-1, with D unresolved. CDR3 size: 12 residues. With 6 bases removed from V and 4 bases from J, the gap between germline ends came to 9 bases. Germline-derived CDR1 and CDR2 are SNHLY and FYNNEI. The CDR3 region has the DNA TGTGCCAGCAGCCTCCGTGGCACTGAAGCTTTCTTT. It specifies CASSLRGTEAFF.

The chain carries TRBV5-1 and TRBJ2-5; TRBD2 might be the D (5 bases). The length of the CDR3 is 15 residues. V gave up 4 bases and J gave up 4 bases, with 17 bases separating them. CDR1 SGHRS and CDR2 YFSETQ come from the germline V gene. CDR3 nucleotides: TGCGCCAGCAGCCAAGATAGTGGGAGAAGAGAGACCCAGTACTTC. This gives the protein CASSQDSGRRETQYF.

This sequence joins TRBV11-3 and TRBJ1-2, with 7 positions matching TRBD1. The V gene end was trimmed by 5 bases and the J gene end by 5 bases; junction bases not matched to a gene: 14. The CDR3 covers 16 residues. Looked up from germline, CDR1 is SGHNT and CDR2 is YENEEA. CDR3 nucleotides: TGTGCCAGCAGCCAAAGAGGGGGCAGGACGGCGTATGGCTACACCTTC. As protein: CASSQRGGRTAYGYTF.

This clone was seen once. The rearrangement joins TRBV16 to TRBJ1-3; D is possibly TRBD1 (6 bases). V lost 2 bases, J lost 4 bases, and 9 bases lay in between. The CDR3 is 14 amino acids. CDR1 is KGHSY, CDR2 FQNENV, per germline. CDR3 loop: CASSQTGFGNTIYF. In DNA, the CDR3 is TGTGCCAGCAGCCAAACAGGGTTCGGAAACACCATATATTTT.

This chain joins TRBV6-7 and TRBJ1-2; D is uncertain. TRBV6-7 is an open reading frame, and its role is uncertain. V dropped 5 bases and J dropped 3 bases, with 13 bases sitting between them. The CDR3 sequence is 14 residues long. As DNA, the CDR3 is TGTGCCAGCAGTGAAGCCGGCCATCACTATGGCTACACCTTC. This codes for CASSEAGHHYGYTF.

V usage is TRBV30 and J usage is TRBJ2-7, with D tentatively TRBD2 (6 bases). Trimming shortened V by 2 bases and J by 3 bases, and 14 bases separated the two germline ends. CDR3 length: 14 amino acids. Germline CDR1 GTSNPN, CDR2 SVGIG (reference sequence). CDR3 residues: CAWSLGTVNYEQYF. In DNA, the CDR3 is TGTGCCTGGAGTTTGGGGACTGTAAACTACGAGCAGTACTTC.

The rearrangement joins TRBV9 to TRBJ1-1; D unclear. The CDR3 length is 14 residues. Germline V gene lookup returns CDR1 SGDLS and CDR2 YYNGEE. V lost 0 bases, J lost 1 base, and 7 bases lay in between. The CDR3 loop reads CASSVEDGNTEAFF. The CDR3 DNA sequence: TGTGCCAGCAGCGTAGAGGACGGGAACACTGAAGCTTTCTTT.

The chain carries TRBV18 and TRBJ1-1; maybe TRBD1 (6 bases). V lost 3 bases and J 5 bases, leaving 13 bases between the germline ends. Germline V gene lookup returns CDR1 KGHSH and CDR2 LQKENI. The CDR3 is 14 residues long. The CDR3: CASSPSSGVTEAFF. The CDR3 DNA follows: TGTGCCAGCTCACCTTCATCAGGGGTGACTGAAGCTTTCTTT.

This chain uses TRBV18 with TRBJ2-7; D call uncertain. Germline V gene data show CDR1 as KGHSH and CDR2 as LQKENI. Deletions cut 3 bases from V and 0 bases from J, with 6 bases between. This CDR3 has 13 residues. CDR3 in amino acids: CASSPLTSYEQYF. CDR3 bases: TGTGCCAGCTCACCTCTGACCTCCTACGAGCAGTACTTC.

This chain joins TRBV4-1 and TRBJ2-7, with TRBD2 matching 8 bases. Trimming cost V 3 bases and J 5 bases; bases outside gene matches: 6. This CDR3 contains 14 residues. Germline V lookup: CDR1 MGHRA, CDR2 YSYEKL. The CDR3 bases are TGCGCCAGCAGCCAGTGGACTAGCAGCAACGAGCAGTACTTC. Translated: CASSQWTSSNEQYF.

The chain uses TRBV11-3 and TRBJ2-7; TRBD1 matches 9 bases. Losses at the gene ends were 3 bases for V and 5 bases for J; bases not matched to a gene: 5. This CDR3 comprises 14 residues. Germline V gene lookup returns CDR1 SGHNT and CDR2 YENEEA. CDR3 region: CASSFGTGKHEQYF. The DNA for the CDR3 is TGTGCCAGCAGCTTCGGGACAGGGAAACACGAGCAGTACTTC. The full variable domain, in which reference TRBV11-3 and TRBJ2-7 provide the parts outside the CDR3, is EAGVVQSPRYKIIEKKQPVAFWCNPISGHNTLYWYLQNLGQGPELLIRYENEEAVDDSQLPKDRFSAERLKGVDSTLKIQPAELGDSAVYLCASSFGTGKHEQYFGPGTRLTVT.

About this clone itself: A junction boundary mismatches the germline segment, possibly from a read error. The chain uses TRBV9 and TRBJ2-1, with D possibly TRBD2 on 5 matching bases. The V gene's germline CDR1 is SGDLS and CDR2 YYNGEE. There are 16 residues in the CDR3. CDR3 coding DNA: TGTGCCAGCAGCGTAGTACCTAGCTTCTCCAACAATGAGCAGTTCTTC. It is translated as CASSVVPSFSNNEQFF.

J is TRBJ2-1 and V is TRBV7-4; 7 bases line up with TRBD1. This CDR3 spans 13 amino acids. Germline-derived CDR1 and CDR2 are SGHVT and SQSDAQ. The J segment lost 6 bases and the V segment lost 5 bases, leaving 4 bases of the junction unmatched. The CDR3 nucleotides read TGTGCCAGCAGCAAGGGACAGTTCAATGAGCAGTTCTTC. Protein sequence: CASSKGQFNEQFF.

Only a few counts were recorded for this clone. This rearrangement joins TRBV29-1 to TRBJ2-7; TRBD2 agrees at 9 bases. With V trimmed by 0 bases and J by 4 bases, 1 base remained unmatched. Germline CDR1 SQVTM, CDR2 ANQGSEA. This CDR3 comprises 13 residues. CDR3: CSVEEREGYEQYF. The DNA of the CDR3 is TGCAGCGTTGAAGAGCGGGAGGGGTACGAGCAGTACTTC.